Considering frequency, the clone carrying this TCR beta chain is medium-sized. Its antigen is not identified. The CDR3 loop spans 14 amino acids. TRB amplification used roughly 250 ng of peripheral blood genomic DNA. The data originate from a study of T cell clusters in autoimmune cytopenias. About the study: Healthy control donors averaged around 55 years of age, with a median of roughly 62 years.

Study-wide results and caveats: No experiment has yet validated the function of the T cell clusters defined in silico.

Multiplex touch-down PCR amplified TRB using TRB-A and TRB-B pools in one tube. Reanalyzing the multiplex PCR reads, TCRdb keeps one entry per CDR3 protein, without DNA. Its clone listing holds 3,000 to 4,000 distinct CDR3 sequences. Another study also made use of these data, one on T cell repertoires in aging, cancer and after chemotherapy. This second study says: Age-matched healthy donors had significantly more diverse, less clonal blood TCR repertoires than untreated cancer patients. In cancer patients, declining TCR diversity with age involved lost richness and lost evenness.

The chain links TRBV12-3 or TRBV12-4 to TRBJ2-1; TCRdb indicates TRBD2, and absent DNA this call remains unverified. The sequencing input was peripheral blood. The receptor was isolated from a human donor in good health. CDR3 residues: CASSFLREHNEQFF.